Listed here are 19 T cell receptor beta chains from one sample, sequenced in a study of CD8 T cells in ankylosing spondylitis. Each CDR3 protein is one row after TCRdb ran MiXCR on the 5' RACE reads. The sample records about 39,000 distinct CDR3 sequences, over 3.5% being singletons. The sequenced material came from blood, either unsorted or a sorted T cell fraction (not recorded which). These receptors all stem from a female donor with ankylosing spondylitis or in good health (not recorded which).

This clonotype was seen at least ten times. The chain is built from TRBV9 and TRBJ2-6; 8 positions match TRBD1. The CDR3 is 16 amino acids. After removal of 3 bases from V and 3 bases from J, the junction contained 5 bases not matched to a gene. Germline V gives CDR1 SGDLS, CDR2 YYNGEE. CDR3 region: CASSETGAGGANVLTF. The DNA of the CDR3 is TGTGCCAGCAGCGAGACAGGGGCGGGTGGGGCCAACGTCCTGACTTTC.

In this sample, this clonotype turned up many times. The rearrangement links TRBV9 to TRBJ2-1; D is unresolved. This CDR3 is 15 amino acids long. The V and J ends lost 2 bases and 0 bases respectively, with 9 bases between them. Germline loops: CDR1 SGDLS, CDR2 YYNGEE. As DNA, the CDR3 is TGTGCCAGCAGCGTGTCGGGTGGCTCCTACAATGAGCAGTTCTTC. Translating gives CASSVSGGSYNEQFF.

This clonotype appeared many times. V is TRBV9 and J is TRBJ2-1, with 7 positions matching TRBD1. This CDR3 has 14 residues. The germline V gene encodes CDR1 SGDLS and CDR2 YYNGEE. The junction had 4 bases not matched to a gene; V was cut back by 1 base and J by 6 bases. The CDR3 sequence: CASSVLTGSNEQFF. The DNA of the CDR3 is TGTGCCAGCAGCGTACTGACAGGGTCCAATGAGCAGTTCTTC.

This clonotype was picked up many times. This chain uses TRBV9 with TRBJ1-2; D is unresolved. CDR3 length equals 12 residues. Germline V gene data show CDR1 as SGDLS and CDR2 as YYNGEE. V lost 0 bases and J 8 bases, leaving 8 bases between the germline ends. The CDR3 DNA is TGTGCCAGCAGCGTAGGTGCTGGCGGCTACACCTTC. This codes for CASSVGAGGYTF.

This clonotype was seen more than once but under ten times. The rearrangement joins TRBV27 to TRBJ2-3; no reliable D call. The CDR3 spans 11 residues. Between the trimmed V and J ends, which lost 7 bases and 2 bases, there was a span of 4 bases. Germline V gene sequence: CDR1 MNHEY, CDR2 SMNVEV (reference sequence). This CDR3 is CASTPTDTQYF. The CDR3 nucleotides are TGTGCCAGCACCCCCACAGATACGCAGTATTTT.

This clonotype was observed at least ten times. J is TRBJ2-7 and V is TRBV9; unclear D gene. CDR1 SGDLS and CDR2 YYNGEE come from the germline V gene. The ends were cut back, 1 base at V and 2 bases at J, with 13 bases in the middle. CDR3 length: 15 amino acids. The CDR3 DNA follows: TGTGCCAGCAGCGTATCCGACGCACCGGCCTACGAGCAGTACTTC. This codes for CASSVSDAPAYEQYF.

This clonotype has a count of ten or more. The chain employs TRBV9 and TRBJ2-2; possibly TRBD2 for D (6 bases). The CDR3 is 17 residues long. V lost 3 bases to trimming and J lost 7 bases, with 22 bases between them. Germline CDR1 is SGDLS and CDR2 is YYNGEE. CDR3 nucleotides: TGTGCCAGCAGCGCCCCCGGAGGTGGGCGGGGAATCGGGGAGCTGTTTTTT. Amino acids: CASSAPGGGRGIGELFF.

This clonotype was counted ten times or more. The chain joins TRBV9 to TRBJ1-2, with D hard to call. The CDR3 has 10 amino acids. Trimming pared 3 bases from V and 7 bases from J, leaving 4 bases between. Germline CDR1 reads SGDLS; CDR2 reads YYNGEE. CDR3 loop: CASSGAGYTF. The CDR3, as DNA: TGTGCCAGCAGCGGGGCTGGCTACACCTTC.

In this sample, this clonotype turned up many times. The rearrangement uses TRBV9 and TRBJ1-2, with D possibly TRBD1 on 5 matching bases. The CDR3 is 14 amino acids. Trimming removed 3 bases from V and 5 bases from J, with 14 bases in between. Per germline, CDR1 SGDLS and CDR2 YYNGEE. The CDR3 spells CASSEEGARYGYTF. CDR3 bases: TGTGCCAGCAGCGAAGAAGGGGCACGGTATGGCTACACCTTC.

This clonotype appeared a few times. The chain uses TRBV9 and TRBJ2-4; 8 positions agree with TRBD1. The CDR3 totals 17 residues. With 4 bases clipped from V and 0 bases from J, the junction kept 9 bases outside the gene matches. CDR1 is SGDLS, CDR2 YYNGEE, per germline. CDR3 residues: CASSPRTGKLAKNIQYF. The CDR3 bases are TGTGCCAGCAGCCCCAGGACAGGGAAACTAGCCAAAAACATTCAGTACTTC.

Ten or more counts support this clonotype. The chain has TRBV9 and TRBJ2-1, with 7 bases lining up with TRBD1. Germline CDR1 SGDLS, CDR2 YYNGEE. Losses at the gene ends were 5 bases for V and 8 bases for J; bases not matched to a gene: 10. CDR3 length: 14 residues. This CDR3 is CASSSRTGSDEQFF. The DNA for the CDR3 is TGTGCCAGCAGTAGCCGGACAGGTAGCGATGAGCAGTTCTTC.

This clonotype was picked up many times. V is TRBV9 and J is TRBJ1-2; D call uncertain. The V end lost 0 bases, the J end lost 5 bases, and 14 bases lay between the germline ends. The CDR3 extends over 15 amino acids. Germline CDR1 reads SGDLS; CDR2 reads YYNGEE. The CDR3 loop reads CASSVDLLKEYGYTF. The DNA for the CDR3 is TGTGCCAGCAGCGTAGACCTTTTAAAAGAGTATGGCTACACCTTC.

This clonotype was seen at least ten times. The CDR3 sequence is CASSVTPDAGGYTF. CDR3 DNA sequence: TGTGCCAGCAGCGTGACCCCAGACGCAGGTGGCTACACCTTC. J is TRBJ1-2 and V is TRBV9, with no clear D. Trimming took 2 bases from V and 7 from J, leaving 15 bases between them. There are 14 residues in the CDR3. Per germline, CDR1 SGDLS and CDR2 YYNGEE.

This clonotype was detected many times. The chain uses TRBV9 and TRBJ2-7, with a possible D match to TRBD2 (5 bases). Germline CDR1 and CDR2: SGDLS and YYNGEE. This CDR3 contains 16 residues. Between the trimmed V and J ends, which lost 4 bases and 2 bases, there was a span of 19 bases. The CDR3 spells CASSKDGLGATYEQYF. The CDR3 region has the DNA TGTGCCAGCAGCAAAGACGGACTGGGTGCCACCTACGAGCAGTACTTC.

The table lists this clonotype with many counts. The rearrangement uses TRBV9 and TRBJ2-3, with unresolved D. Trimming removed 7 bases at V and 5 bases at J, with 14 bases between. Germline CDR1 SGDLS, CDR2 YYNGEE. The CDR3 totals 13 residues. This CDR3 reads CASDMGSGDTQYF. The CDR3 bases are TGTGCCAGCGATATGGGGTCAGGAGATACGCAGTATTTT. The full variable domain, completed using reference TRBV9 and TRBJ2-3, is DSGVTQTPKHLITATGQRVTLRCSPRSGDLSVYWYQQSLDQGLQFLIQYYNGEERAKGNILERFSAQQFPDLHSELNLSSLELGDSALYFCASDMGSGDTQYFGPGTRLTVL.

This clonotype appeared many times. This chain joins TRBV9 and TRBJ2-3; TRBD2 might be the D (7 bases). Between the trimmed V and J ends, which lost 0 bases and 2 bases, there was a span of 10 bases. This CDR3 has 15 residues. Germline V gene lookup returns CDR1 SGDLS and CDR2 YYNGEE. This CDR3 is CASSVGGGPTDTQYF. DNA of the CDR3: TGTGCCAGCAGCGTAGGGGGGGGCCCCACAGATACGCAGTATTTT. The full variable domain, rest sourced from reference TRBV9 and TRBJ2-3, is DSGVTQTPKHLITATGQRVTLRCSPRSGDLSVYWYQQSLDQGLQFLIQYYNGEERAKGNILERFSAQQFPDLHSELNLSSLELGDSALYFCASSVGGGPTDTQYFGPGTRLTVL.

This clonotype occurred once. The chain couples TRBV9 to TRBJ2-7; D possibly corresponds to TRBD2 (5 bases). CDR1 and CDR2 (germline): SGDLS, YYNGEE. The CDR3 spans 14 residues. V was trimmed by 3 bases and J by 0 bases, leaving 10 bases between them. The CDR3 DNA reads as TGTGCCAGCAGCGCACACCGGGACTCCTACGAGCAGTACTTC. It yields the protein CASSAHRDSYEQYF.

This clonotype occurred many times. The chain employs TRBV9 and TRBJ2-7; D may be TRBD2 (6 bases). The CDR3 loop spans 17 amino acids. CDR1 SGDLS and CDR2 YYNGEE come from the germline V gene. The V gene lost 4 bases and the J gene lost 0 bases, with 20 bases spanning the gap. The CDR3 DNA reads TGTGCCAGCAGCTCCTCGGGCGGCGGGGTGAGCTCCTACGAGCAGTACTTC. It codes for CASSSSGGGVSSYEQYF.

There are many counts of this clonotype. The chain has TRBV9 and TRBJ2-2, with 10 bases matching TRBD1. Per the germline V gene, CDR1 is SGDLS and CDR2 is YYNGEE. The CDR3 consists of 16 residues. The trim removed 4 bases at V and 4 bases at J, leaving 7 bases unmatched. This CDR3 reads CASSPSDRGLTGELFF. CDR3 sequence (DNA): TGTGCCAGCAGCCCAAGCGACAGGGGGCTCACCGGGGAGCTGTTTTTT.